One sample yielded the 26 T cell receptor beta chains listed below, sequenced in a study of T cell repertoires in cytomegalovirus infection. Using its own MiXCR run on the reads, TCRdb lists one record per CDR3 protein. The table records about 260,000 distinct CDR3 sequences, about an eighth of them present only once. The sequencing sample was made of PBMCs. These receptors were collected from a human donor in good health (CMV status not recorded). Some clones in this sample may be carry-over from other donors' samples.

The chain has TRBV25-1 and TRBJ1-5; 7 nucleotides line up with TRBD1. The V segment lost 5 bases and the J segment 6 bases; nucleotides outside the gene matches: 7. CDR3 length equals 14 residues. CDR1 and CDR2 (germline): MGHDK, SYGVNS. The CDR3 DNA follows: TGTGCCAGCAGTATTCAGGGGGAGGTTCAGCCCCAGCATTTT. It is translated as CASSIQGEVQPQHF. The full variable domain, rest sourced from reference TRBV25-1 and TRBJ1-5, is EADIYQTPRYLVIGTGKKITLECSQTMGHDKMYWYQQDPGMELHLIHYSYGVNSTEKGDLSSESTVSRIRTEHFPLTLESARPSHTSQYLCASSIQGEVQPQHFGDGTRLSIL.

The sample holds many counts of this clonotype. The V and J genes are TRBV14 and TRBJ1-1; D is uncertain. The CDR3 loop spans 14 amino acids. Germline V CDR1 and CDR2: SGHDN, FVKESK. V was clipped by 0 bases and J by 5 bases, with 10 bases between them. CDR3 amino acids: CASSQELRRTEAFF. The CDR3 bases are TGTGCCAGCAGCCAAGAATTAAGGAGAACTGAAGCTTTCTTT.

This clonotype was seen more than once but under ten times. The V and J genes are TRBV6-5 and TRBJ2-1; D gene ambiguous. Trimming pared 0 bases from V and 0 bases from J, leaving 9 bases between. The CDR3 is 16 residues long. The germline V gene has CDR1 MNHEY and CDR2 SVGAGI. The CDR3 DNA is TGTGCCAGCAGTTACTCGTGGGCCTTCTCCTACAATGAGCAGTTCTTC. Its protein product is CASSYSWAFSYNEQFF.

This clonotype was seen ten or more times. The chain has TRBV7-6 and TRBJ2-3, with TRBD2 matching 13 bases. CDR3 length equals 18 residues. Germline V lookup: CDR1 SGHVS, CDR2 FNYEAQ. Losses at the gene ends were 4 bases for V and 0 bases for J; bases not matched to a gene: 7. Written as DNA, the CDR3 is TGTGCCAGCAGCTACCGACTAGCGGGGGGTTCAAGCACAGATACGCAGTATTTT. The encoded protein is CASSYRLAGGSSTDTQYF.

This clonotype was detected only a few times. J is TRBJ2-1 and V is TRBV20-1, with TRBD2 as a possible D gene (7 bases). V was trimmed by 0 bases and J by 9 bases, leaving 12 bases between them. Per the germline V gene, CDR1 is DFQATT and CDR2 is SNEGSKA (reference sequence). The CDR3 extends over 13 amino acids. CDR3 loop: CSARDGGGGEQFF. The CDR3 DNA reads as TGCAGTGCTAGAGATGGGGGGGGCGGTGAGCAGTTCTTC.

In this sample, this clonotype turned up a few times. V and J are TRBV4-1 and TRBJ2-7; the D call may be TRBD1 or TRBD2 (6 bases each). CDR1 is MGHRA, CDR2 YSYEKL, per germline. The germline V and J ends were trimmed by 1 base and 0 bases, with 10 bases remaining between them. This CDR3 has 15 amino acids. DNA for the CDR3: TGCGCCAGCAGCCAAGGGTGGGGGGCCTCCTACGAGCAGTACTTC. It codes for CASSQGWGASYEQYF.

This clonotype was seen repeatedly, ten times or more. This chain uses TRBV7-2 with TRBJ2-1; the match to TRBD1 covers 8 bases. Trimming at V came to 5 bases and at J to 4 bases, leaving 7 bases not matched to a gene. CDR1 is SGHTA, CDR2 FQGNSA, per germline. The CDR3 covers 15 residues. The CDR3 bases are TGTGCCAGCAGCCCCACAGGGACAGGTTACAATGAGCAGTTCTTC. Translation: CASSPTGTGYNEQFF. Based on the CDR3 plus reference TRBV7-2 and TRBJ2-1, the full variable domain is GAGVSQSPSNKVTEKGKDVELRCDPISGHTALYWYRQSLGQGLEFLIYFQGNSAPDKSGLPSDRFSAERTGGSVSTLTIQRTQQEDSAVYLCASSPTGTGYNEQFFGPGTRLTVL.

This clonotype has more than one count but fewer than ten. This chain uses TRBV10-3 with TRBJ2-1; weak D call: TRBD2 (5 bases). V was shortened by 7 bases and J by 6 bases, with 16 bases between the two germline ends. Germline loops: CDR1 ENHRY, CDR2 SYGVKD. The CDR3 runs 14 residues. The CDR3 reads CAIKSTGMSNEQFF. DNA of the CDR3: TGTGCCATCAAGTCGACGGGAATGAGCAATGAGCAGTTCTTC.

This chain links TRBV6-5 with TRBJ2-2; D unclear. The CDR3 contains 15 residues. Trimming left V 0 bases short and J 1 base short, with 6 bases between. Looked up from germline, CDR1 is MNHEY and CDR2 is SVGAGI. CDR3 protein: CASSYSDGNTGELFF. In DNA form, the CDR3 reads TGTGCCAGCAGTTACTCGGACGGGAACACCGGGGAGCTGTTTTTT.

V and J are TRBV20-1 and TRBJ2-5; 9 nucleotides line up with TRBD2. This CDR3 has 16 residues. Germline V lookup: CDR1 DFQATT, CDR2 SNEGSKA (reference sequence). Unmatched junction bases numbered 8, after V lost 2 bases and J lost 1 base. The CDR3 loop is CSARLAGPGVQETQYF. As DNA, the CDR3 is TGCAGTGCTAGACTAGCGGGACCGGGAGTCCAAGAGACCCAGTACTTC.

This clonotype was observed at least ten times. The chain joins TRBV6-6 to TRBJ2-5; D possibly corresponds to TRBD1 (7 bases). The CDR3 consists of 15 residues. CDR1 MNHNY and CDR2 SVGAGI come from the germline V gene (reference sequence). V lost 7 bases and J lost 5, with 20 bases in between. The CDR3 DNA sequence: TGTGCCAGCAACAAACGACAGGGAGGAGAGGAGACCCAGTACTTC. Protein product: CASNKRQGGEETQYF.

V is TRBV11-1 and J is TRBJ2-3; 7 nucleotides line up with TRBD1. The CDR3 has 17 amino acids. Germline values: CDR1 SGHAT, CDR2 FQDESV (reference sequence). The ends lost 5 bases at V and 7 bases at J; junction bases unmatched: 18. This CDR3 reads CASSTSSTGLRANTQYF. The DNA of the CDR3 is TGTGCCAGCAGCACCTCCTCGACAGGGTTAAGGGCTAATACGCAGTATTTT.

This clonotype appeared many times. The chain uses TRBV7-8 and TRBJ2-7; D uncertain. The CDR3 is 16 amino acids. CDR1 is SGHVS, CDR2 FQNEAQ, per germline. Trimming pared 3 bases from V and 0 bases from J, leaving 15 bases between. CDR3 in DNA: TGTGCCAGCAGCTTCCGTACTGCTTCTAGCTCCTACGAGCAGTACTTC. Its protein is CASSFRTASSSYEQYF.

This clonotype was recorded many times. The CDR3 DNA sequence: TGTGCCAGCAGCTTATCCCACAAGACTTACAATGAGCAGTTCTTC. Translating it yields CASSLSHKTYNEQFF. The chain employs TRBV7-9 and TRBJ2-1; no clear D gene. Germline loops: CDR1 SEHNR, CDR2 FQNEAQ (reference sequence). The CDR3 contains 15 residues. V shed 2 bases and J shed 4 bases, with 12 bases lying between them.

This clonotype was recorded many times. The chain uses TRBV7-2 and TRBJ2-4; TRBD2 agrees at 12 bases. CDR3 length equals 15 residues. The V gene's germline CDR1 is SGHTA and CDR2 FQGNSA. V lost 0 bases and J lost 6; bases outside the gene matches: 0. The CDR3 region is CASSLALAGGNIQYF. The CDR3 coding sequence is TGTGCCAGCAGCTTAGCACTAGCGGGAGGAAACATTCAGTACTTC.

CDR3 nucleotide sequence: TGTGCCAGCAGCTTCTACAGGGGGCTGGGGACCGGGGAGCTGTTTTTT. It yields the protein CASSFYRGLGTGELFF. This rearrangement joins TRBV7-6 to TRBJ2-2; TRBD1 agrees at 9 bases. V lost 3 bases to trimming and J lost 5 bases; unmatched junction nucleotides: 7. The CDR3 runs 16 residues. CDR1 is SGHVS and CDR2 is FNYEAQ in the germline V gene. The variable domain in full, completed from reference TRBV7-6 and TRBJ2-2, reads GAGVSQSPRYKVTKRGQDVALRCDPISGHVSLYWYRQALGQGPEFLTYFNYEAQQDKSGLPNDRFSAERPEGSISTLTIQRTEQRDSAMYRCASSFYRGLGTGELFFGEGSRLTVL.

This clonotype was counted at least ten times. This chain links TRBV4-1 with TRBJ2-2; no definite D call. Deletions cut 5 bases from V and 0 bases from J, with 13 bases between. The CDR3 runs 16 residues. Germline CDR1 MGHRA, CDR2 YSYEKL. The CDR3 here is CASSFVVRSNTGELFF. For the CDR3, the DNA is TGCGCCAGCAGCTTCGTCGTCCGCTCGAACACCGGGGAGCTGTTTTTT.

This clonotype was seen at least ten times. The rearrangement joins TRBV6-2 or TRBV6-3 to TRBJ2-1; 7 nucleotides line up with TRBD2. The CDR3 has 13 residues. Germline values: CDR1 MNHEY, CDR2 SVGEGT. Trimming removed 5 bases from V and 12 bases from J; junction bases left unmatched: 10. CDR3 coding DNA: TGTGCCAGCAGTCCCAGGTCGGCGGGAGTGCAGTTCTTC. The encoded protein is CASSPRSAGVQFF.

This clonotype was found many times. This chain's CDR3 is CASSLNWEEAFF. The CDR3 bases are TGTGCCAGCAGCTTAAATTGGGAAGAAGCTTTCTTT. This sequence joins TRBV7-9 and TRBJ1-1; D uncertain. This CDR3 comprises 12 residues. CDR1 SEHNR and CDR2 FQNEAQ come from the germline V gene (reference sequence). Trimming took off 2 bases at V and 8 bases at J, with 9 bases between the two ends. Variable domain in full (rest from reference TRBV7-9 and TRBJ1-1): DTGVSQNPRHKITKRGQNVTFRCDPISEHNRLYWYRQTLGQGPEFLTYFQNEAQLEKSRLLSDRFSAERPKGSFSTLEIQRTEQGDSAMYLCASSLNWEEAFFGQGTRLTVV.

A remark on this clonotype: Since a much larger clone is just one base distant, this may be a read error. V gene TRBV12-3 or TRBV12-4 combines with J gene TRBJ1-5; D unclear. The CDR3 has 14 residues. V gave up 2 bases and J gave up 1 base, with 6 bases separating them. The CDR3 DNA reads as TGTGCCAGCAGTTTAAACAACAGCAATCAGCCCCAGCATTTT. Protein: CASSLNNSNQPQHF.

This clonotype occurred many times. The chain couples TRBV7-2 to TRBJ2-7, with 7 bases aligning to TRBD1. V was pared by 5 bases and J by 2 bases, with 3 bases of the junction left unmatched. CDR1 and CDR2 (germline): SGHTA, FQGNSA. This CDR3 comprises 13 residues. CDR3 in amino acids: CASSTTGPYEQYF. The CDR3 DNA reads TGTGCCAGCAGCACGACAGGGCCCTACGAGCAGTACTTC.

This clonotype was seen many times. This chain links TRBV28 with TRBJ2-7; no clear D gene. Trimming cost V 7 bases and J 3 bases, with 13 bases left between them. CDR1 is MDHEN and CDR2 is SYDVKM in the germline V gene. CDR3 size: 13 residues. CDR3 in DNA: TGTGCCAGCAAACGACCCCACAACTACGAGCAGTACTTC. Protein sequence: CASKRPHNYEQYF.

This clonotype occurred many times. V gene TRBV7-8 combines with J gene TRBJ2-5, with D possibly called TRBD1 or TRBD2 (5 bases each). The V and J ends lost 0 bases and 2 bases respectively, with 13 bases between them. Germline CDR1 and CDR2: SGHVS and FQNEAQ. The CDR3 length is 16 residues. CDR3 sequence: CASSLARDPRQETQYF. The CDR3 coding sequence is TGTGCCAGCAGCTTAGCCCGGGACCCCCGTCAAGAGACCCAGTACTTC.

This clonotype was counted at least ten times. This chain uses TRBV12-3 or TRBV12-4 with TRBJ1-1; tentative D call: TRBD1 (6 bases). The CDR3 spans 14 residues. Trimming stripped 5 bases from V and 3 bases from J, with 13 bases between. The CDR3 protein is CASSLGGWDTEAFF. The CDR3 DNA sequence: TGTGCCAGCAGTCTAGGGGGGTGGGACACTGAAGCTTTCTTT.

CDR3 in amino acids: CASSLRRNEQFF. The CDR3, as DNA: TGTGCCAGCAGCTTGCGCCGCAATGAGCAGTTCTTC. V and J are TRBV7-3 and TRBJ2-1; no clear D. The CDR3 loop spans 12 amino acids. Germline values: CDR1 SGHTA, CDR2 FQGTGA. V was pared by 3 bases and J by 6 bases, with 6 bases between.

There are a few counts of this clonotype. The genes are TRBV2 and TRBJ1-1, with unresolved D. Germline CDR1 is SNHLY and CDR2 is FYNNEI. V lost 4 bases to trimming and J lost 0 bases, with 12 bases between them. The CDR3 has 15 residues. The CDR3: CASSGAALMNTEAFF. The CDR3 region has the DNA TGTGCCAGCAGTGGGGCAGCCCTGATGAACACTGAAGCTTTCTTT. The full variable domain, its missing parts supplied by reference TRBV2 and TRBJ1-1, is EPEVTQTPSHQVTQMGQEVILRCVPISNHLYFYWYRQILGQKVEFLVSFYNNEISEKSEIFDDQFSVERPDGSNFTLKIRSTKLEDSAMYFCASSGAALMNTEAFFGQGTRLTVV.